Detailed here is one T cell receptor (beta chain). This sample was taken from a study of cytomegalovirus exposure and HLA in healthy donors. The CDR3 length is 13 residues. Deletions cut 6 bases from V and 3 bases from J, with 6 bases between. From germline, CDR1 is MNHEY and CDR2 SVGAGI. The protocol was immunoSEQ multiplex PCR, while the TCRdb copy is restricted to in-frame clones and leaves out a portion. The sample holds nearly 80,000 clones, 80% to 95% seen once. The chain employs TRBV6-5 and TRBJ2-6; the D gene is possibly TRBD1 (5 bases). What was sequenced was PBMCs. The sequence was collected from a woman in her 30s in good health and CMV-seronegative. The chain's CDR3 is CASSTGGANVLTF. The CDR3 nucleotides read TGTGCCAGCAGCACAGGTGGGGCCAACGTCCTGACTTTC.